This T cell receptor (beta chain) was documented in a study of blood T cell repertoires in COVID-19 (TCRdb year 2020). With regard to the full study: Collaborator samples came from the United States, Italy and Spain and covered acute and convalescent phases of COVID-19. Where available, HLA class I and class II types were taken from metadata supplied by the sample provider and were not determined by assay-based typing. The dataset comprised deeply sampled blood TCRbeta repertoires from subjects exposed to, actively infected with, or recovered from COVID-19. Samples came from the ongoing ImmuneRACE study (first 160 participants) plus 1,254 subjects from 6 global collaborators. The repertoires were released in a freely available public database intended as a resource for research on the immune response to SARS-CoV-2. The sample metadata nearly always contained a de-identified subject ID, COVID-19 status, age in years and sex. The prospective study material was composed of cDNA or gDNA derived from T cells, B-cell-depleted T cells, or PBMCs.

TCRbeta CDR3 regions were amplified from genomic DNA by means of the immunoSEQ Assay, a bias-controlled multiplex PCR. The study's own analysis went as follows. Nucleated cell counts per sample were estimated from amplification of reference gene primers within the assay. Sequence reads were collapsed and filtered to measure the absolute abundance of every unique TCRbeta CDR3 rearrangement. For each sample, productive Simpson clonality was calculated as the square root of Simpson's diversity index across productive rearrangements. The clones in this table, taken by TCRdb from immuneACCESS, are in-frame only. Not every clone is retained; where verified, under half of the shortfall comes from an unresolved V gene, and the cause of the rest is unknown. Clone size and V and J calls were adopted from that table, with D and trimming inferred from the DNA. A total of roughly 250,000 clones appear in this sample, roughly 80% of them only once. The ten largest clonotypes hold about 4% of the sample.

Turning to this clone: Its target antigen remains unknown. No quality values exist for individual bases; no much larger clone is one base distant.

Broader findings and caveats from the paper: The amount of clinical and demographic metadata varied by source and participant and was provided uncurated.

Per the germline V gene, MNHNS is the CDR1 and SASEGT is the CDR2. From its cysteine to its phenylalanine, the CDR3 spans 13 amino acids. Only the CDR3 portion is preserved as DNA: 39 bases, with reading frame beginning at the first base. The germline ends are 11 bases apart after V is trimmed by 1 base and J by 8 bases. Collaborating institutions collected whole blood in K2EDTA tubes following their own protocols. For TCRbeta analysis, collaborators shipped samples as frozen whole blood, isolated PBMCs, or DNA extracted from either of those sample types. The specimen was peripheral blood. This clonotype was sampled from a woman between 35 and 50 years old with active or convalescent COVID-19. Recombination connected TRBV6-1 to TRBJ1-2; the D gene identity is not certain. The CDR3 reads CASSEEPEEGYTF. Read as DNA, the sequence is TGTGCCAGCAGTGAAGAACCTGAGGAAGGCTACACCTTC.